The clone carrying this T cell receptor (beta chain) occurred many times. Its antigen remains unidentified. CDR3 length: 12 residues. J lost 6 bases, V lost 7 bases, and 7 bases had no gene match. Germline CDR1 reads SQVTM; CDR2 reads ANQGSEA. This sample was taken from a study of T cells in Graves' hyperthyroidism and ophthalmopathy. Study context: Any treatment followed the collection of peripheral blood at initial diagnosis. Study-level results: A model built on 13 V-J features separated ophthalmopathy from stable hyperthyroidism. The model's output predicted ophthalmopathy at a median of 6.5 months prior to onset.

Clinical symptoms, serum thyroxine and TRAb, thyroid ultrasound and orbital computed tomography together formed the diagnostic basis. TCR beta CDR3 regions were amplified from RNA transcripts. RT-PCR in the first round (using the HTBI primer set) targeted the TCR CDR3. TCRdb ran MiXCR on the multiplex PCR reads and lists one entry per CDR3 protein. In the table there are 500,000 to 750,000 distinct CDR3 sequences, around 14% of which are singletons. This receptor was taken from a woman aged 18-30 years with Graves' ophthalmopathy. The V and J genes are TRBV29-1 and TRBJ2-7; 9 nucleotides align to TRBD1. The sample consisted of blood. Here the CDR3 DNA reads TGCAGCGGTACAGGGGGCGCCGCCGAGCAGTACTTC. Translation: CSGTGGAAEQYF.